This TCR beta chain was captured by sequencing in a study of beta chain features in type 1 diabetes listed by TCRdb under 2018. A note on the overall study: Mean age, gender distribution, total cell number and subset yield did not differ between patients and healthy donors. A total of around 110,000,000 sorted cells were examined across all samples, and RNA yield correlated strongly with the number of cells per subset. In the study, TCRB repertoires of sorted circulating CD4+ T cell subsets from recently diagnosed type 1 diabetes patients were compared with those of matched healthy donors. Naive and central memory subsets were obtained from all 30 or so donors, but regulatory and stem cell-like memory subsets were isolated from only 8 patients and roughly 8 healthy donors.

Remarks on this clone: This receptor's antigen is unknown. Base qualities are missing; no much larger clone stands one base away.

From each donor, a single peripheral blood sample of roughly 0.11 L on average was drawn into heparinised tubes. A BD FACSAria II and a panel including CD45RO, CCR7, CD25, CD127, CD95 and CD27 were used to sort naive, central memory, regulatory and stem cell-like memory CD4+ T cells. A purity above 98% was achieved for all sorted populations. PBMCs were isolated immediately by Lymphoprep density gradient centrifugation and stained directly without culture. To minimize batch effects, samples were stained and sorted in pairs, one healthy donor with one patient per experiment. General conclusions and limits of the study: The naive, central memory and regulatory TCRB repertoires appeared to resemble one another more closely among patients than among healthy donors. Because cDNA was sequenced instead of genomic DNA, activated cells with high expression could be over-represented, although the groups did not differ in activation or CD3 levels. PCR might favor shorter templates, but patient and control samples were amplified and corrected together, so any skew would affect both groups equally. A moderate but significant shortening of TCRB CDR3 length was observed in type 1 diabetes patients in all four CD4+ subsets. At VDJ recombination sites, type 1 diabetes patients had fewer insertions and more deleted nucleotides, which implies abnormalities in thymic rearrangement. Because the HLA sub-analyses included only small numbers of individuals, any influence of HLA type on TCRB rearrangement was left unresolved.

Sequences LNHDA (CDR1) and SQIVND (CDR2) are obtained from the germline V gene (reference sequence). A distance of 10 bases separates the germline ends of V and J, which lose 7 bases and 1 base respectively. From its cysteine to its phenylalanine, the CDR3 spans 14 amino acids. The kept DNA is CDR3 alone, 42 bases in frame from the first base. The entire isolated RNA was reverse transcribed using the High Capacity cDNA Reverse Transcription Kit, and thus expressed TCRB transcripts were sequenced. Naive, central memory and regulatory T cell samples underwent deep immunoSEQ sequencing, averaging roughly 3.5 million total reads per sample. Sorted cells were lysed in RLT buffer and RNA was extracted with DNase-treated RNeasy Micro or Mini kits, depending on cell number. To prevent cross-contamination, each cell subset was processed individually, whereas patient and healthy donor samples were processed jointly. The immunoSEQ multiplex PCR was used to amplify TCRB sequences from cDNA, yielding 87-bp fragments that span the CDR3 region. Amplicons were sequenced on the Illumina HiSeq platform. The paper's processing steps were these. PCR bias was corrected computationally using synthetic template baselines, and reads within Hamming distance 2 were collapsed, with unmergeable singletons discarded. Reads were aligned against IMGT so that V, D and J genes, CDR3 length and insertions or deletions at six rearrangement sites could be assigned. Within each subset, clonotype counts were normalized to sorted cell number, after which true diversity and Gini coefficients were computed with the tcR R package. The overlap coefficient, calculated on TCRB nucleotide sequences, was used to quantify repertoire sharing. Out-of-frame TCRB sequences from naive cells were analyzed to stand in for the pre-selection repertoire. Imported from immuneACCESS, the table was reduced by TCRdb to in-frame sequences with V and J called. These copies leave out some clones; in studies compared against another copy, an unresolved V gene accounts for under half, and the cause of the remainder is not known. V, J and clone size derive from that table, while D and trimming were established from the DNA sequence. In all, the sample holds under 400,000 clones, and approximately 12% of those were seen once. Jointly, the top ten make up roughly 0.015% of the sample.

This sequence was found in a man aged 18-30 years in good health. Source material: naive CD4+ T cells from blood. The cell subset or site label on this specimen signifies: true naive CD4+ T cells. The chain is encoded by TRBV19 joined to TRBJ1-4; TRBD1 is a possible D gene, resting on 6 matching bases. CDR3 loop: CASTSDRTNEKLFF. Read as DNA, the sequence is TGTGCCAGTACGTCGGACAGAACTAATGAAAAACTGTTTTTT.